This T cell receptor beta chain was captured in a study of shared clonotypes between healthy human individuals. CDR1 is ENHRY, CDR2 SYGVKD, per germline. The CDR3 length is 15 residues. V was trimmed by 4 bases and J by 3 bases, leaving 16 bases between them. Profiled with immunoSEQ multiplex PCR; TCRdb holds only in-frame clones, not every one. The repertoire holds around 2.1 million clones, with more than 85% as singletons. Naive CD8 cells were CD45RO-negative, positively selected for CCR7, excluding terminally differentiated effector memory CD45RA+ cells. Sequencing was done on a sample of naive CD8+ T cells from PBMCs. The chain combines TRBV10-3 with TRBJ2-7; D possibly matches TRBD1 or TRBD2 (5 bases each). This clonotype was sampled from a man aged 18-30 years in good health. Some clones in this sample may be carry-over from other donors' samples. The CDR3 DNA follows: TGTGCCATCAGTGCAGGGACGGCGGAGAACTACGAGCAGTACTTC. The encoded protein is CAISAGTAENYEQYF.